This T cell receptor beta chain stems from a study of T-cell memory formation after mild COVID-19. Study overall: Clustering of TCRs was largely donor specific.

Points from the study as a whole: The second-wave clones peaking on day 37 were not confirmed as SARS-CoV-2-specific. Mainly in CM and EM were contracting CD4+ clones; CD8+ were in EMRA.

As for this clonotype: Its target is unknown.

TCRdb recomputed calls from the 5' RACE reads with MiXCR, one row per CDR3 protein. The data show 400,000 or so distinct CDR3 sequences, around 19% seen once. The germline V gene has CDR1 SGHKS and CDR2 YYEKEE (reference sequence). V was clipped by 0 bases and J by 3 bases, with 14 bases between them. The CDR3 covers 16 residues. This clonotype was obtained from an adult woman who had mild COVID-19 (a few samples of this study predate the infection). Cell type and time point are not known. The sequenced material came from PBMCs or a T cell subset sorted from them (not recorded which). The chain recombines TRBV5-5 with TRBJ2-3; TRBD2 is a possible D gene (6 bases). CDR3 residues: CASSLAGLARTDTQYF. CDR3 in DNA: TGTGCCAGCAGCTTGGCCGGGCTAGCGAGGACAGATACGCAGTATTTT.